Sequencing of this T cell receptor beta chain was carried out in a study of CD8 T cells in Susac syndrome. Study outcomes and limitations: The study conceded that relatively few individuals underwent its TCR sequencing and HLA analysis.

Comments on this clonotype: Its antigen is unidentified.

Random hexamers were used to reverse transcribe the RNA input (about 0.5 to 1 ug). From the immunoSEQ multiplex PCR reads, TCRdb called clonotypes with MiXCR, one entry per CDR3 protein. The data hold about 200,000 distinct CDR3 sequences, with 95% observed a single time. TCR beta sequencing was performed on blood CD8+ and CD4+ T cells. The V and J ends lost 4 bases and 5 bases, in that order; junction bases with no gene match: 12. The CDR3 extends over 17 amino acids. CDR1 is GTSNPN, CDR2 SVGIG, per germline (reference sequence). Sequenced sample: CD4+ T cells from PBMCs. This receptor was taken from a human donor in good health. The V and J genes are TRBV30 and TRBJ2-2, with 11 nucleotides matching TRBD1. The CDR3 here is CAWTVPGQGASTGELFF. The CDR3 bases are TGTGCCTGGACCGTACCCGGACAGGGGGCCTCGACCGGGGAGCTGTTTTTT.